This TCR beta chain was sequenced in a study of blood T cell repertoires in COVID-19. Study summary: COVID-19 samples from acute and convalescent phases originated in the United States, Italy and Spain.

Trimming removed 4 bases from V and 4 bases from J; junction bases left unmatched: 8. This CDR3 contains 15 residues. Per the germline V gene, CDR1 is SGHTS and CDR2 is YDEGEE. Some clones are missing from TCRdb's copy, which holds only in-frame ones; the method was immunoSEQ multiplex PCR. The data contain hundreds of thousands of clones, roughly 80% of them singletons. This clone was counted only a few times. The specimen sequenced was peripheral blood. The chain has TRBV5-8 and TRBJ2-1; 7 bases fit TRBD2. This sequence originates from a woman between 70 and 85 years old with active or convalescent COVID-19. Here the CDR3 DNA reads TGTGCCAGCAGCCCGCAGCAGGGACTATACAATGAGCAGTTCTTC. This translates into CASSPQQGLYNEQFF.